Presented here are 30 T cell receptor beta chains from one specimen sequenced in a study of T cells after yellow fever vaccination (dated by TCRdb to about 2019). The receptor library was made with 5' RACE. The instrument was an Illumina NovaSeq 6000. TCRdb ran its own pipeline on the public reads, namely fastp trimming at Q25 and MiXCR clone calling, and kept in-frame beta chains. A single entry per CDR3 protein holds the most common genes and DNA from its merged rows. The sample records some 320,000 distinct CDR3 sequences, 4.1% of which are singletons. The ten largest make up about 26% of the sample. The sample's treatment or condition label, in plain terms: live attenuated yellow fever vaccine strain. The specimen was PBMCs, collected 5 days after the yellow fever booster vaccination. These receptors were taken from a young man who received the YFV17D yellow fever vaccine.

This chain connects TRBV25-1 to TRBJ1-5; a possible D gene is TRBD1 (6 bases). The germline V and J ends were trimmed by 4 bases and 0 bases, with 10 bases remaining between them. Germline lookup yields CDR1 MGHDK and CDR2 SYGVNS. This CDR3 contains 15 residues. The CDR3 sequence is CASSVQGYSNQPQHF. The CDR3 DNA is TGTGCCAGCAGTGTACAGGGCTATAGCAATCAGCCCCAGCATTTT.

The rearrangement uses TRBV29-1 and TRBJ2-1; a weak D match, TRBD2 (5 bases). Germline values: CDR1 SQVTM, CDR2 ANQGSEA. The CDR3 loop spans 13 amino acids. V shed 7 bases and J shed 0 bases, with 10 bases lying between them. The CDR3 sequence is CSAGSSSYNEQFF. CDR3 bases: TGCAGCGCGGGGTCCAGCTCCTACAATGAGCAGTTCTTC.

This clonotype showed up just a few times. This chain connects TRBV30 to TRBJ2-7; either TRBD1 or TRBD2 may fit D (6 bases each). Deletions cut 1 base from V and 6 bases from J, with 10 bases between. Per the germline V gene, CDR1 is GTSNPN and CDR2 is SVGIG (reference sequence). This CDR3 has 12 amino acids. CDR3 protein: CAWSAKGGEQYF. CDR3 coding DNA: TGTGCCTGGAGTGCCAAGGGGGGCGAGCAGTACTTC.

This clonotype was observed at least ten times. V usage is TRBV5-1 and J usage is TRBJ2-2; TRBD1 might be the D (6 bases). V dropped 4 bases and J dropped 6 bases, with 16 bases sitting between them. Germline-derived CDR1 and CDR2 are SGHRS and YFSETQ. The CDR3 has 15 amino acids. The CDR3 sequence: CASSPLTGESGELFF. DNA for the CDR3: TGCGCCAGCAGCCCCCTGACAGGAGAATCCGGGGAGCTGTTTTTT.

This clonotype was recorded many times. The J gene is TRBJ2-2, the V gene TRBV6-1; 8 nucleotides align to TRBD2. With 5 bases clipped from V and 8 bases from J, the junction kept 7 bases outside the gene matches. CDR1 MNHNS and CDR2 SASEGT come from the germline V gene. The CDR3 runs to 14 residues. This CDR3 reads CASSISGGGGELFF. The CDR3 bases are TGTGCCAGCAGTATAAGCGGGGGAGGAGGGGAGCTGTTTTTT.

V and J are TRBV20-1 and TRBJ2-7; 8 nucleotides align to TRBD2. The CDR3 contains 15 residues. The V gene end was trimmed by 5 bases and the J gene end by 0 bases; junction bases not matched to a gene: 9. Germline loops: CDR1 DFQATT, CDR2 SNEGSKA (reference sequence). The CDR3 protein is CSASLLADVSYEQYF. The CDR3, as DNA: TGCAGTGCTTCTTTACTAGCGGATGTCTCCTACGAGCAGTACTTC.

The table lists this clonotype with a few counts. The V gene is TRBV9, the J gene TRBJ2-3, with TRBD2 identical over 8 bases. Germline V CDR1 and CDR2: SGDLS, YYNGEE. V was pared by 0 bases and J by 4 bases, with 4 bases of the junction left unmatched. CDR3 length equals 15 residues. DNA of the CDR3: TGTGCCAGCAGCGTAGAGGCGGGGGGCGCAGATACGCAGTATTTT. Its protein product is CASSVEAGGADTQYF.

This clonotype was counted only a few times. V usage is TRBV6-2 or TRBV6-3 and J usage is TRBJ2-1; TRBD2 is a possible D gene (5 bases). The V and J ends lost 2 bases and 5 bases respectively, with 16 bases between them. The germline CDR1 and CDR2 sequences are MNHEY and SVGEGT. The CDR3 has 16 residues. CDR3 loop: CASSYRPLGSNNEQFF. In DNA, the CDR3 is TGTGCCAGCAGTTACCGTCCACTAGGGTCAAACAATGAGCAGTTCTTC.

This clonotype has a handful of counts. The chain has TRBV30 and TRBJ1-1; D unclear. V was shortened by 4 bases and J by 1 base, with 13 bases between the two germline ends. Germline V gene data show CDR1 as GTSNPN and CDR2 as SVGIG (reference sequence). The CDR3 loop spans 14 amino acids. The CDR3, as DNA: TGTGCCTGGAATCACTTTTTATGGAACACTGAAGCTTTCTTT. Protein sequence: CAWNHFLWNTEAFF.

This clonotype has a handful of counts. The rearrangement links TRBV20-1 to TRBJ2-7; 14 bases map to TRBD2. CDR3 size: 16 residues. Unmatched junction bases numbered 8, after V lost 5 bases and J lost 2 bases. Germline CDR1 reads DFQATT; CDR2 reads SNEGSKA (reference sequence). The CDR3 DNA reads TGCAGTGCTCGGGGGACTAGCGGGGGTGCAGCCTACGAGCAGTACGTC. Amino acids: CSARGTSGGAAYEQYV.

This clonotype was seen only a few times. The CDR3: CSARDGVRSYEQYV. The CDR3 region has the DNA TGCAGTGCTAGAGATGGGGTAAGGTCCTACGAGCAGTACGTC. The chain is built from TRBV20-1 and TRBJ2-7; D ambiguous. V was trimmed by 0 bases and J by 1 base, leaving 10 bases between them. The CDR3 spans 14 residues. CDR1 is DFQATT and CDR2 is SNEGSKA in the germline V gene (reference sequence).

This clonotype has a handful of counts. This chain joins TRBV2 and TRBJ1-1; TRBD1 might be the D (6 bases). Deletions cut 10 bases from V and 6 bases from J, with 21 bases between. CDR3 length: 14 residues. Germline V gene lookup returns CDR1 SNHLY and CDR2 FYNNEI. CDR3 residues: CATRTGAGVAEAFF. The CDR3 DNA reads TGTGCCACACGAACTGGGGCAGGGGTGGCTGAAGCTTTCTTT.

The chain carries TRBV9 and TRBJ1-4; tentatively, D is TRBD1 (6 bases). The ends were cut back, 0 bases at V and 3 bases at J, with 12 bases in the middle. This CDR3 is built from 16 residues. CDR1 SGDLS and CDR2 YYNGEE come from the germline V gene. CDR3 loop: CASSVDPGQPNEKLFF. In nucleotides, the CDR3 is TGTGCCAGCAGCGTAGACCCTGGACAGCCTAATGAAAAACTGTTTTTT.

The chain recombines TRBV7-6 with TRBJ1-1, with D perhaps TRBD1 (6 bases). The V and J ends lost 6 bases and 0 bases respectively, with 14 bases between them. The CDR3 loop spans 15 amino acids. CDR1 is SGHVS and CDR2 is FNYEAQ in the germline V gene. The DNA for the CDR3 is TGTGCCAGCAGTAAGACAGGCGACATGAACACTGAAGCTTTCTTT. Protein sequence: CASSKTGDMNTEAFF.

This clonotype was observed many times. The V gene is TRBV7-2, the J gene TRBJ1-5; no definite D call. V was clipped by 4 bases and J by 0 bases, with 10 bases between them. Per germline, CDR1 SGHTA and CDR2 FQGNSA. The CDR3 runs to 15 residues. DNA of the CDR3: TGTGCCAGCAGCTGGTATCGCGTTAGCAATCAGCCCCAGCATTTT. Its translation: CASSWYRVSNQPQHF. Full variable domain (missing parts from reference TRBV7-2 and TRBJ1-5): GAGVSQSPSNKVTEKGKDVELRCDPISGHTALYWYRQSLGQGLEFLIYFQGNSAPDKSGLPSDRFSAERTGGSVSTLTIQRTQQEDSAVYLCASSWYRVSNQPQHFGDGTRLSIL.

Many counts were recorded for this clonotype. The chain has TRBV15 and TRBJ2-1; unclear D gene. The CDR3 covers 16 residues. V was trimmed by 1 base and J by 0 bases, leaving 10 bases between them. Germline-derived CDR1 and CDR2 are LNHNV and YYDKDF (reference sequence). The CDR3 loop is CATSRGEEYSYNEQFF. In DNA form, the CDR3 reads TGTGCCACCAGCAGAGGAGAAGAATACTCCTACAATGAGCAGTTCTTC.

This clonotype has a count of ten or more. V is TRBV5-1 and J is TRBJ1-1; D call uncertain. The V and J ends lost 3 bases and 3 bases respectively, with 18 bases between them. From germline, CDR1 is SGHRS and CDR2 YFSETQ. The CDR3 covers 16 residues. The CDR3 region has the DNA TGCGCCAGCAGCTCGCCCTGGCGGGGTACGCACACTGAAGCTTTCTTT. This sequence encodes CASSSPWRGTHTEAFF.

V is TRBV7-2 and J is TRBJ1-2; D gene ambiguous. Trimming removed 1 base from V and 0 bases from J, with 12 bases in between. The germline gives CDR1 SGHTA, CDR2 FQGNSA. The CDR3 consists of 16 residues. CDR3: CASSLEVPIANYGYTF. The CDR3 nucleotides are TGTGCCAGCAGCTTAGAAGTTCCGATAGCTAACTATGGCTACACCTTC.

The chain carries TRBV20-1 and TRBJ1-6, with 7 nucleotides matching TRBD1. This CDR3 contains 14 residues. Germline CDR1 DFQATT, CDR2 SNEGSKA (reference sequence). The V gene end was trimmed by 3 bases and the J gene end by 9 bases; junction bases not matched to a gene: 8. The CDR3 is CSASPPGQFSPLHF. In DNA, the CDR3 is TGCAGTGCTAGTCCACCGGGACAGTTTTCACCCCTCCACTTT.

The chain uses TRBV3-1 and TRBJ2-3; 9 nucleotides match TRBD2. This CDR3 is built from 15 residues. Trimming cost V 4 bases and J 4 bases; bases outside gene matches: 6. CDR1 and CDR2 (germline): LGHDT, YNNKEL (reference sequence). The CDR3 sequence is CASSRAGGLSDTQYF. Here the CDR3 DNA reads TGTGCCAGCAGCCGAGCGGGGGGCCTGTCAGATACGCAGTATTTT.

The J gene is TRBJ2-2, the V gene TRBV7-3; 15 bases are shared with TRBD2. V lost 5 bases to trimming and J lost 5 bases; unmatched junction nucleotides: 6. Germline values: CDR1 SGHTA, CDR2 FQGTGA. The CDR3 contains 17 residues. The chain's CDR3 is CASSVGLAGGHTGELFF. The CDR3 coding sequence is TGTGCCAGCAGCGTAGGACTAGCGGGGGGGCATACCGGGGAGCTGTTTTTT.

This clonotype was observed a few times. This chain links TRBV4-3 with TRBJ2-7; 9 positions match TRBD2. The junction had 11 bases not matched to a gene; V was cut back by 3 bases and J by 5 bases. This CDR3 contains 16 residues. From germline, CDR1 is LGHNA and CDR2 YSLEER. The CDR3 region is CASSQGSGGPRDEQYF. CDR3 nucleotides: TGCGCCAGCAGCCAGGGTAGCGGGGGCCCTCGGGACGAGCAGTACTTC.

The gene calls are TRBV28 and TRBJ2-5; 16 bases align to TRBD2. Trimming cost V 3 bases and J 5 bases; bases outside gene matches: 9. From germline, CDR1 is MDHEN and CDR2 SYDVKM. This CDR3 is 18 amino acids long. CDR3 sequence (DNA): TGTGCCAGCAGTTTCGCCGGGACTAGCGGGGGGGTTCTTGAGACCCAGTACTTC. It codes for CASSFAGTSGGVLETQYF.

The chain combines TRBV24-1 with TRBJ2-1, with D hard to call. This CDR3 is 11 amino acids long. V was pared by 9 bases and J by 5 bases, with 7 bases between. The germline CDR1 and CDR2 sequences are KGHDR and SFDVKD. CDR3 nucleotides: TGTGCCACCGATCCGAACAATGAGCAGTTCTTC. It encodes CATDPNNEQFF.

This clonotype was counted many times. The genes are TRBV7-9 and TRBJ1-2; D not certain. The CDR3 sequence is 14 residues long. The V end lost 3 bases, the J end lost 4 bases, and 12 bases lay between the germline ends. Germline loops: CDR1 SEHNR, CDR2 FQNEAQ (reference sequence). Here the CDR3 DNA reads TGTGCCAGCAGCTTCGACCCTGGGATCTATGGCTACACCTTC. Translation: CASSFDPGIYGYTF.

This sequence joins TRBV12-3 or TRBV12-4 and TRBJ1-1, with D possibly TRBD1 on 5 matching bases. V was cut by 6 bases and J by 5 bases, with 19 bases left in between. The CDR3 is 15 residues long. DNA for the CDR3: TGTGCCAGCAGCCATCAGGGAGTGGGAGGTACTGAAGCTTTCTTT. Translating gives CASSHQGVGGTEAFF.

The V call is TRBV4-2, the J call TRBJ1-2; no definite D call. Germline lookup yields CDR1 LGHNA and CDR2 YNFKEQ. CDR3 size: 15 residues. V was pared by 1 base and J by 5 bases, with 14 bases between. The CDR3 region is CASSQVGQEFYGYTF. In DNA, the CDR3 is TGTGCCAGCAGCCAAGTAGGCCAGGAGTTTTATGGCTACACCTTC.

In this sample, this clonotype turned up a few times. V is TRBV18 and J is TRBJ1-1; 10 bases fit TRBD1. This CDR3 has 17 residues. Trimming cost V 3 bases and J 1 base; bases outside gene matches: 8. Per germline, CDR1 KGHSH and CDR2 LQKENI. CDR3 in DNA: TGTGCCAGCTCACCTCCAGGACAGGGGGTTCGGAACACTGAAGCTTTCTTT. Translation gives CASSPPGQGVRNTEAFF.

This clonotype was counted only a few times. The chain recombines TRBV6-2 or TRBV6-3 with TRBJ1-1; D possibly corresponds to TRBD1 (5 bases). CDR3 size: 15 residues. The V end was cut by 2 bases, the J end by 5 bases, with 15 bases between. Looked up from germline, CDR1 is MNHEY and CDR2 is SVGEGT. The CDR3 loop reads CASSYGIGRGTEAFF. The CDR3, as DNA: TGTGCCAGCAGTTACGGAATCGGAAGGGGTACTGAAGCTTTCTTT.

The table lists this clonotype with many counts. J is TRBJ1-6 and V is TRBV5-6; D gene uncertain. Looked up from germline, CDR1 is SGHDT and CDR2 is YYEEEE. The CDR3 extends over 14 amino acids. V shed 1 base and J shed 6 bases, with 8 bases lying between them. CDR3 nucleotides: TGTGCCAGCAGCTTGAAACTCCTTAATTCACCCCTCCACTTT. Translating it yields CASSLKLLNSPLHF.